This T cell receptor beta chain was sequenced in a study of beta chain features in type 1 diabetes. The isolated RNA, all of it, was reverse transcribed, so expressed TCRB transcripts were what got sequenced. TCRdb's table, derived via immunoSEQ multiplex PCR, lists solely in-frame clones and lacks some. The sample holds more than 300,000 clones, about 15% seen once. The CDR3 length is 13 residues. Trimming removed 5 bases at V and 7 bases at J, with 15 bases between. Germline V gives CDR1 SEHNR, CDR2 FQNEAQ (reference sequence). This clonotype originated in a woman aged 18 to 35 in good health. This chain links TRBV7-9 with TRBJ2-7; TRBD2 might be the D (5 bases). Sequences were obtained from naive CD4+ T cells from blood. The CDR3 nucleotides are TGTGCCAGCAGCCTATTGGACTCGTCGGAGCAGTACTTC. Translating it yields CASSLLDSSEQYF. Combining the CDR3 with reference TRBV7-9 and TRBJ2-7 gives the whole variable domain DTGVSQNPRHKITKRGQNVTFRCDPISEHNRLYWYRQTLGQGPEFLTYFQNEAQLEKSRLLSDRFSAERPKGSFSTLEIQRTEQGDSAMYLCASSLLDSSEQYFGPGTRLTVT.